The clone carrying this T cell receptor (beta chain) was counted ten times or more. The data were taken from a study of T cells in Graves' hyperthyroidism and ophthalmopathy. Overall study context: Before treatment of any kind, peripheral blood was taken at initial diagnosis.

Amplification targeted TCR beta CDR3 regions from RNA transcripts. First-round RT-PCR of the TCR CDR3 relied on the HTBI primer set. TCRdb re-analysed the multiplex PCR reads in MiXCR, keeping a single row per CDR3 protein. This table has 350,000 to 450,000 distinct CDR3 sequences, about a sixth appearing once. Diagnosing involved the use of clinical symptoms, serum thyroxine and TRAb, thyroid ultrasound and orbital computed tomography. Each 10 ml fresh peripheral blood draw supplied the PBMCs. Trimming shortened V by 6 bases and J by 1 base, and 17 bases separated the two germline ends. Per germline, CDR1 MNHEY and CDR2 SMNVEV (reference sequence). The CDR3 extends over 16 amino acids.

The clonotype originates from a woman in her thirties with Graves' hyperthyroidism that later progressed to Graves' ophthalmopathy. The material sequenced was blood. The chain couples TRBV27 to TRBJ2-3; D call uncertain. The CDR3 loop reads CASSRRSVYGTDTQYF. The CDR3 coding sequence is TGTGCCAGCAGCAGAAGGAGCGTGTACGGCACAGATACGCAGTATTTT.